Listed here is a single T cell receptor beta chain. As yet, its antigen is unknown. V shed 4 bases, J shed 4 bases, and the junction held 9 bases outside the gene matches. The CDR3 is made up of 15 amino acids. In germline, CDR1 is SGHKS, CDR2 YYEKEE (reference sequence). This specimen belongs to a study of T-cell memory formation after mild COVID-19. Study-wide results and limits: CD4/CD8 balance held among clones contracting day 15 to 85, and later expanders leaned CD4+. Prior to infection, memory already included some responding clones, suggesting cross-reactive memory joined.

TCRdb recomputed calls from the 5' RACE reads with MiXCR, one row per CDR3 protein. The repertoire holds 450,000 or so distinct CDR3 sequences, 15% to 20% seen once, with 7.5% to 9.5% in the top ten. The sequenced material came from PBMCs or a T cell subset sorted from them (not recorded which). This TCR came from an adult woman who had mild COVID-19 (a few samples of this study predate the infection). Cell type and time point are not known. The chain couples TRBV5-5 to TRBJ1-1; 8 nucleotides match TRBD1. The DNA of the CDR3 is TGTGCCAGCAGCGCCGGACAGGGACGCTTCACTGAAGCTTTCTTT. Translating gives CASSAGQGRFTEAFF. Full variable domain (outside the CDR3, taken from reference TRBV5-5 and TRBJ1-1): DAGVTQSPTHLIKTRGQQVTLRCSPISGHKSVSWYQQVLGQGPQFIFQYYEKEERGRGNFPDRFSARQFPNYSSELNVNALLLGDSALYLCASSAGQGRFTEAFFGQGTRLTVV.